This TCR beta chain originates from a study of control samples from healthy donors and cancer patients. Sequenced by immunoSEQ multiplex PCR; TCRdb stores in-frame clones only, minus some. The sample includes about 220,000 clones, just under 95% of them seen just once. The specimen was blood. The receptor was derived from a man aged 50 to 59 in good health.

DNA of the CDR3: TGCACCAGCAGCTTTTTTCGCCCCTCAGGGGTGTGCGCCGAAGCTTTCTTT. It codes for CTSSFFRPSGVCAEAFF. This chain uses TRBV1 with TRBJ1-1; the D segment call TRBD1 is taken from the table without a DNA check. TRBV1 is shown as a pseudogene. There are 17 residues in the CDR3.